A selection of T cell receptor beta chains follows, all from one sample in a study of shared clonotypes between healthy human individuals. Repertoires were generated with immunoSEQ multiplex PCR, while TCRdb's copy carries only in-frame clones and drops some. The sample records around 2.3 million clones, more than 90% being singletons. The sequencing input was naive CD4+ T cells sorted from blood. The receptor set was obtained from a man younger than 35 in good health. CDR3s include the opening cysteine and the closing phenylalanine or tryptophan. Fields, in order: CDR3 protein, CDR3 DNA, D gene, J gene, V gene, clone size. A D gene is named only where the DNA matches it firmly. Expanded clones get a size class; other rows say once, few or many, or leave the size out.

CDR3aa: CASSPGEDYGYTF
CDR3nt: TGTGCCAGCTCACCAGGGGAAGACTATGGCTACACCTTC
d_gene: -
j_gene: TRBJ1-2
v_gene: TRBV18
abundance: once

CDR3aa: CASSLNRVEQYF
CDR3nt: TGTGCCAGCAGTTTAAACCGAGTAGAGCAGTACTTC
d_gene: -
j_gene: TRBJ2-7
v_gene: TRBV28
abundance: -

CDR3aa: CASSLALGSWNEQFF
CDR3nt: TGTGCCAGCAGCTTAGCGCTAGGATCTTGGAATGAGCAGTTCTTC
d_gene: -
j_gene: TRBJ2-1
v_gene: TRBV7-9
abundance: -

CDR3aa: CAIRTGANEKLFF
CDR3nt: TGTGCCATCCGGACAGGCGCTAATGAAAAACTGTTTTTT
d_gene: TRBD1
j_gene: TRBJ1-4
v_gene: TRBV10-3
abundance: -

CDR3aa: CAWSGGLAGGRDTQYF
CDR3nt: TGTGCCTGGAGTGGGGGACTAGCGGGAGGGAGGGATACGCAGTATTTT
d_gene: TRBD2
j_gene: TRBJ2-3
v_gene: TRBV30
abundance: -

CDR3aa: CASCDVRVGAYGYTF
CDR3nt: TGTGCCAGCTGCGACGTCAGGGTTGGGGCCTATGGCTACACCTTC
d_gene: -
j_gene: TRBJ1-2
v_gene: TRBV6-5
abundance: -

CDR3aa: CASSLSVPAETQYF
CDR3nt: TGTGCCAGCAGCTTATCCGTCCCCGCAGAGACCCAGTACTTC
d_gene: -
j_gene: TRBJ2-5
v_gene: TRBV5-6
abundance: -

CDR3aa: CASSTGMTDTQYF
CDR3nt: TGCGCCAGCAGCACAGGGATGACAGATACGCAGTATTTT
d_gene: -
j_gene: TRBJ2-3
v_gene: TRBV4-1
abundance: -

CDR3aa: CASSEGRFETQYF
CDR3nt: TGTGCCAGCAGTGAGGGACGTTTTGAGACCCAGTACTTC
d_gene: -
j_gene: TRBJ2-5
v_gene: TRBV2
abundance: -

CDR3aa: CASSRRENGYGYTF
CDR3nt: TGTGCCAGCAGTCGCAGGGAGAATGGCTATGGCTACACCTTC
d_gene: -
j_gene: TRBJ1-2
v_gene: TRBV27
abundance: -

CDR3aa: CASILDSNQPQHF
CDR3nt: TGTGCCAGCATTTTAGATAGCAATCAGCCCCAGCATTTT
d_gene: -
j_gene: TRBJ1-5
v_gene: TRBV28
abundance: -

CDR3aa: CASSPYSVGTGTNYGYTF
CDR3nt: TGTGCCAGCTCACCATATTCTGTAGGGACAGGGACTAACTATGGCTACACCTTC
d_gene: TRBD1
j_gene: TRBJ1-2
v_gene: TRBV18
abundance: -

CDR3aa: CSVNAGLVSGANVLTF
CDR3nt: TGCAGCGTCAACGCAGGGCTGGTTTCTGGGGCCAACGTCCTGACTTTC
d_gene: -
j_gene: TRBJ2-6
v_gene: TRBV29-1
abundance: once

CDR3aa: CASRPNGHMNTEAFF
CDR3nt: TGTGCCAGCAGACCGAACGGACATATGAACACTGAAGCTTTCTTT
d_gene: -
j_gene: TRBJ1-1
v_gene: TRBV7-8
abundance: -

CDR3aa: CASRIMIDRQSTLNTEAFF
CDR3nt: TGTGCCAGCCGAATTATGATCGACCGCCAATCTACTCTGAACACTGAAGCTTTCTTT
d_gene: -
j_gene: TRBJ1-1
v_gene: TRBV21-1
abundance: -

CDR3aa: CASSAQGTGEKLFF
CDR3nt: TGTGCCAGCAGTGCACAGGGTACGGGTGAAAAACTGTTTTTT
d_gene: -
j_gene: TRBJ1-4
v_gene: TRBV6-1
abundance: -

CDR3aa: CASSSLDQLGTYGYTF
CDR3nt: TGTGCCAGCAGCTCACTTGACCAGTTAGGGACCTATGGCTACACCTTC
d_gene: -
j_gene: TRBJ1-2
v_gene: TRBV5-4
abundance: -

CDR3aa: CASSQLAGGLYNEQFF
CDR3nt: TGCGCCAGCAGCCAGCTAGCGGGGGGCCTCTACAATGAGCAGTTCTTC
d_gene: TRBD2
j_gene: TRBJ2-1
v_gene: TRBV4-1
abundance: -

CDR3aa: CASSATSGGSTYNEQFF
CDR3nt: TGTGCCAGCAGCGCGACTAGCGGGGGGTCAACGTACAATGAGCAGTTCTTC
d_gene: TRBD2
j_gene: TRBJ2-1
v_gene: TRBV9
abundance: -

CDR3aa: CASSSDRVGGSVQYF
CDR3nt: TGTGCCAGCAGTTCGGACAGGGTCGGAGGTTCGGTGCAGTACTTC
d_gene: TRBD1
j_gene: TRBJ2-7
v_gene: TRBV6-5
abundance: -

CDR3aa: CAWSGDGSEQFF
CDR3nt: TGTGCCTGGAGTGGGGACGGGAGTGAGCAGTTCTTC
d_gene: -
j_gene: TRBJ2-1
v_gene: TRBV30
abundance: -

CDR3aa: CASSQARGGYNSPLHF
CDR3nt: TGTGCCAGCAGCCAAGCCAGGGGAGGGTATAATTCACCCCTCCACTTT
d_gene: -
j_gene: TRBJ1-6
v_gene: TRBV4-2
abundance: -

CDR3aa: CASRDRGPGNTIYF
CDR3nt: TGTGCCAGCAGGGACAGGGGACCTGGAAACACCATATATTTT
d_gene: TRBD1
j_gene: TRBJ1-3
v_gene: TRBV6-6
abundance: -

CDR3aa: CASNTGKQLYGYTF
CDR3nt: TGTGCCAGCAACACGGGAAAGCAGCTCTATGGCTACACCTTC
d_gene: -
j_gene: TRBJ1-2
v_gene: TRBV6-6
abundance: few

CDR3aa: CASSLAGAGELFF
CDR3nt: TGTGCCAGCTCCCTAGCGGGAGCCGGGGAGCTGTTTTTT
d_gene: TRBD2
j_gene: TRBJ2-2
v_gene: TRBV18
abundance: -

CDR3aa: CASSPSGRSTDTQYF
CDR3nt: TGTGCCAGCAGTCCATCAGGGAGGAGCACAGATACGCAGTATTTT
d_gene: -
j_gene: TRBJ2-3
v_gene: TRBV28
abundance: -

CDR3aa: CASSRAGQAYEQYF
CDR3nt: TGTGCCAGCAGTCGCGCAGGGCAGGCCTACGAGCAGTACTTC
d_gene: -
j_gene: TRBJ2-7
v_gene: TRBV6-6
abundance: -

CDR3aa: CASSRGTIYF
CDR3nt: TGTGCCAGCTCCAGGGGCACCATATATTTT
d_gene: -
j_gene: TRBJ1-3
v_gene: TRBV28
abundance: -

CDR3aa: CASSGPSGNTIYF
CDR3nt: TGTGCCAGCTCGGGTCCCTCTGGAAACACCATATATTTT
d_gene: -
j_gene: TRBJ1-3
v_gene: TRBV28
abundance: -

CDR3aa: CASSSTSGGPYEQYF
CDR3nt: TGTGCCAGCAGCTCGACTAGCGGGGGCCCCTACGAGCAGTACTTC
d_gene: TRBD2
j_gene: TRBJ2-7
v_gene: TRBV11-2
abundance: -

CDR3aa: CASSQVEGMNTEAFF
CDR3nt: TGCGCCAGCAGCCAAGTCGAGGGCATGAACACTGAAGCTTTCTTT
d_gene: -
j_gene: TRBJ1-1
v_gene: TRBV5-1
abundance: -

CDR3aa: CASSPSGANVLTF
CDR3nt: TGTGCCAGCAGCCCATCTGGGGCCAACGTCCTGACTTTC
d_gene: -
j_gene: TRBJ2-6
v_gene: TRBV11-3
abundance: -

CDR3aa: CASSLELADYNEQFF
CDR3nt: TGTGCCAGCAGCTTAGAACTAGCCGACTACAATGAGCAGTTCTTC
d_gene: -
j_gene: TRBJ2-1
v_gene: TRBV11-2
abundance: -

CDR3aa: CASSWGQSMNTEAFF
CDR3nt: TGTGCCAGCAGCTGGGGACAGTCGATGAACACTGAAGCTTTCTTT
d_gene: TRBD1
j_gene: TRBJ1-1
v_gene: TRBV7-9
abundance: -

CDR3aa: CASSPRTPLNTEAFF
CDR3nt: TGCGCCAGCAGCCCAAGGACCCCATTAAACACTGAAGCTTTCTTT
d_gene: -
j_gene: TRBJ1-1
v_gene: TRBV5-1
abundance: -

CDR3aa: CASSGLAGNEQFF
CDR3nt: TGCGCCAGCAGCGGCCTAGCGGGAAATGAGCAGTTCTTC
d_gene: TRBD2
j_gene: TRBJ2-1
v_gene: TRBV4-1
abundance: -

CDR3aa: CAIKQSIVNYGYTF
CDR3nt: TGTGCCATCAAACAATCAATCGTTAACTATGGCTACACCTTC
d_gene: -
j_gene: TRBJ1-2
v_gene: TRBV10-3
abundance: -

CDR3aa: CASSLAGATYEQYF
CDR3nt: TGTGCCAGCAGCTTAGCGGGAGCCACCTACGAGCAGTACTTC
d_gene: -
j_gene: TRBJ2-7
v_gene: TRBV11-2
abundance: -

CDR3aa: CASSQTSGRWETQYF
CDR3nt: TGTGCCAGCAGCCAAACTAGCGGGAGGTGGGAGACCCAGTACTTC
d_gene: TRBD2
j_gene: TRBJ2-5
v_gene: TRBV7-2
abundance: -

CDR3aa: CASSPARSTDTQYF
CDR3nt: TGTGCCAGCAGCCCCGCAAGAAGCACAGATACGCAGTATTTT
d_gene: -
j_gene: TRBJ2-3
v_gene: TRBV11-3
abundance: -

CDR3aa: CAWSRGEQDQETQYF
CDR3nt: TGTGCCTGGAGCCGCGGGGAACAGGATCAAGAGACCCAGTACTTC
d_gene: -
j_gene: TRBJ2-5
v_gene: TRBV30
abundance: -

CDR3aa: CASSSTGAKAYEQYF
CDR3nt: TGCGCCAGCAGCTCTACAGGGGCGAAGGCCTACGAGCAGTACTTC
d_gene: TRBD1
j_gene: TRBJ2-7
v_gene: TRBV5-1
abundance: -

CDR3aa: CASSQITSYEQYF
CDR3nt: TGTGCCAGCAGCCAGATTACCTCCTACGAGCAGTACTTC
d_gene: -
j_gene: TRBJ2-7
v_gene: TRBV7-9
abundance: once

CDR3aa: CASSQQGPREAFF
CDR3nt: TGTGCCAGCTCACAACAGGGACCGAGAGAAGCTTTCTTT
d_gene: -
j_gene: TRBJ1-1
v_gene: TRBV18
abundance: -

CDR3aa: CAWSLANLGDSPLHF
CDR3nt: TGTGCCTGGAGTTTAGCTAACTTAGGGGATTCACCCCTCCACTTT
d_gene: -
j_gene: TRBJ1-6
v_gene: TRBV30
abundance: -

CDR3aa: CAWGGGSAEKLFF
CDR3nt: TGTGCCTGGGGGGGCGGGTCGGCGGAAAAACTGTTTTTT
d_gene: -
j_gene: TRBJ1-4
v_gene: TRBV30
abundance: -

CDR3aa: CASSPPGQGLAFF
CDR3nt: TGTGCCAGCAGTCCTCCGGGACAAGGTCTAGCTTTCTTT
d_gene: -
j_gene: TRBJ1-1
v_gene: TRBV6-5
abundance: -

CDR3aa: CASSEIAGPDTQYF
CDR3nt: TGTGCCAGCAGTGAGATAGCGGGCCCAGATACGCAGTATTTT
d_gene: TRBD2
j_gene: TRBJ2-3
v_gene: TRBV25-1
abundance: -

CDR3aa: CASSEINEQYF
CDR3nt: TGTGCCAGCAGCGAAATTAACGAGCAGTACTTC
d_gene: -
j_gene: TRBJ2-7
v_gene: TRBV14
abundance: -